Following are 9 T cell receptor beta chains from one sample sequenced in a study of patients and donors after allogeneic stem cell transplantation. From the RT-PCR reads, TCRdb called clonotypes with MiXCR, one entry per CDR3 protein. The sample carries roughly 880,000 distinct CDR3 sequences, over 15% recorded once. The sample comprised blood, either unsorted or a sorted T cell fraction (not recorded which). All receptors come from a human donor who was either an allogeneic HSCT recipient or a stem cell or donor lymphocyte infusion donor (not recorded which). It is not recorded whose cells these are; they may come from a transplant donor.

Comment on this clonotype: At one boundary the junction diverges from the germline segment, which might be a read error. The chain uses TRBV7-8 and TRBJ2-7, with TRBD2 matching over 9 bases. This CDR3 is 16 amino acids long. Germline assignment: CDR1 SGHVS and CDR2 FQNEAQ. The CDR3 coding sequence is TGTGCCAGCAGCTCCCTTGGCGGGAGGGCCGTGGACGAGCAGTGCTTC. It translates to CASSSLGGRAVDEQCF.

The table lists this clonotype with a few counts. The chain couples TRBV27 to TRBJ1-2; the D is unclear. V was shortened by 2 bases and J by 6 bases, with 16 bases between the two germline ends. This CDR3 spans 15 amino acids. The germline gives CDR1 MNHEY, CDR2 SMNVEV (reference sequence). The CDR3 DNA reads TGTGCCAGCAGTTTACCGGGTGCCCCAATTGATGGCTACACCTTC. Amino acids: CASSLPGAPIDGYTF.

This clonotype has at least ten counts. At one end, the junction sequence differs from germline, possibly due to a read error. The rearrangement joins TRBV18 to TRBJ2-3; D ambiguous. CDR1 is KGHSH and CDR2 is LQKENI in the germline V gene. CDR3 length equals 12 residues. The CDR3 sequence: CASSPLGDTQYF. In DNA, the CDR3 is TGCGCCAGCAGTCCGCTGGGGGATACGCAGTATTTT.

This clonotype was recorded once. This chain uses TRBV29-1 with TRBJ2-1; 10 bases fit TRBD2. The CDR3 runs to 16 residues. The ends lost 6 bases at V and 2 bases at J; junction bases unmatched: 10. Germline-derived CDR1 and CDR2 are SQVTM and ANQGSEA. CDR3 loop: CSVEGTSESTYNEQFF. In nucleotides, the CDR3 is TGCAGCGTCGAGGGGACTAGCGAGAGCACCTACAATGAGCAGTTCTTC.

This clonotype was observed many times. The rearrangement uses TRBV12-3 or TRBV12-4 and TRBJ2-2; D is unresolved. Trimming took off 6 bases at V and 5 bases at J, with 10 bases between the two ends. The CDR3 spans 13 residues. CDR3 protein: CASRLVGTGELFF. The CDR3 coding sequence is TGTGCCAGCAGGCTAGTTGGTACCGGGGAGCTGTTTTTT.

The chain links TRBV5-1 to TRBJ2-3, with D unresolved. The CDR3 has 15 residues. CDR1 and CDR2 from the germline V gene are SGHRS and YFSETQ. Trimming pared 1 base from V and 2 bases from J, leaving 11 bases between. The CDR3 is CASSLNSINTDTQYF. For the CDR3, the DNA is TGCGCCAGCAGCTTGAACTCGATTAACACAGATACGCAGTATTTT.

The table lists this clonotype with a few counts. The gene calls are TRBV2 and TRBJ2-7; weak D call: TRBD2 (5 bases). The V end was cut by 4 bases, the J end by 3 bases, with 13 bases between. Germline loops: CDR1 SNHLY, CDR2 FYNNEI. The CDR3 covers 14 residues. CDR3 coding DNA: TGTGCCAGCAGTGGTTCTATTGAGGGCTACGAGCAGTACTTC. Encoded protein: CASSGSIEGYEQYF.

A note on this clonotype: Just one base apart from a much larger clone, this may be a read error. The rearrangement joins TRBV12-3 or TRBV12-4 to TRBJ2-2, with 8 bases identical to TRBD1. With V trimmed by 6 bases and J by 3 bases, 15 bases remained unmatched. The CDR3 is 18 amino acids. For the CDR3, the DNA is TGTGCCAGCAGCTTAAGCAGGGGGCGCCTGGCGGACACCGGGGAGCTGTTTTTT. The encoded protein is CASSLSRGRLADTGELFF.

This clonotype has a handful of counts. The chain has TRBV4-1 and TRBJ2-7, with 8 nucleotides matching TRBD1. Germline V gene lookup returns CDR1 MGHRA and CDR2 YSYEKL. The CDR3 runs to 13 residues. Trimming took 8 bases from V and 4 from J; bases not matched to a gene: 7. CDR3 region: CASADREEYEQYF. The DNA of the CDR3 is TGCGCCAGCGCGGACAGGGAAGAATACGAGCAGTACTTC.